The 25 T cell receptor beta chains presented below share a single source sample, sequenced in a study of somatic mutations in cytotoxic T cells in rheumatoid arthritis. Here immunoSEQ multiplex PCR was the method, and the copy in TCRdb shows in-frame clones only, minus some. Of about 20,000 clones in the sample, about nine tenths are singletons; the top ten hold roughly 15%. Material: CD8+ T cells sorted from blood. The receptors were sampled from a middle-aged man in good health.

The chain recombines TRBV5-6 with TRBJ1-2, with D tentatively TRBD1 (6 bases). This CDR3 is built from 15 residues. The germline gives CDR1 SGHDT, CDR2 YYEEEE. Between the trimmed V and J ends, which lost 4 bases and 8 bases, there was a span of 21 bases. The CDR3: CASSPHGTGDRGYTF. CDR3 DNA: TGTGCCAGCAGCCCCCATGGGACGGGTGACAGGGGCTACACCTTC.

V and J are TRBV27 and TRBJ2-5; D gene uncertain. V dropped 7 bases and J dropped 2 bases, with 11 bases sitting between them. Germline CDR1 reads MNHEY; CDR2 reads SMNVEV (reference sequence). The CDR3 sequence is 13 residues long. CDR3 residues: CASTPVGQETQYF. The DNA for the CDR3 is TGTGCCAGCACCCCCGTGGGGCAAGAGACCCAGTACTTC.

The genes are TRBV7-3 and TRBJ1-4; tentative D call: TRBD1 (5 bases). The CDR3 is made up of 15 amino acids. Trimming took 5 bases from V and 5 from J, leaving 15 bases between them. In germline, CDR1 is SGHTA, CDR2 FQGTGA. The CDR3 DNA is TGTGCCAGCAGCCAAGGATGGGGGGAGAATGAAAAACTGTTTTTT. It is translated as CASSQGWGENEKLFF.

The V call is TRBV27, the J call TRBJ1-1; 7 bases are shared with TRBD1. The CDR3 extends over 13 amino acids. The V and J ends lost 5 bases and 7 bases, in that order; junction bases with no gene match: 7. CDR1 is MNHEY, CDR2 SMNVEV, per germline (reference sequence). The CDR3 spells CASSTTRTGEAFF. DNA for the CDR3: TGTGCCAGCAGTACAACCAGGACAGGTGAAGCTTTCTTT.

J is TRBJ2-5 and V is TRBV30; D is perhaps TRBD1 (6 bases). The DNA matches TRBJ2-7 better at its end, which makes the J call doubtful. Per germline, CDR1 GTSNPN and CDR2 SVGIG (reference sequence). The CDR3 is made up of 12 amino acids. CDR3 sequence (DNA): TGTGCCTGGAGTGAACAGGGCCACGAGCAGTACTTC. Translating it yields CAWSEQGHEQYF.

This clone was found once. The chain uses TRBV6-5 and TRBJ2-1; D gene uncertain. The CDR3 length is 14 residues. CDR1 MNHEY and CDR2 SVGAGI come from the germline V gene. The V end lost 1 base, the J end lost 0 bases, and 4 bases lay between the germline ends. CDR3 coding DNA: TGTGCCAGCAGTTACTTGAGCTCCTACAATGAGCAGTTCTTC. This gives the protein CASSYLSSYNEQFF.

This chain connects TRBV7-2 to TRBJ2-1; TRBD2 is a possible D gene (6 bases). CDR3 length: 14 amino acids. Germline values: CDR1 SGHTA, CDR2 FQGNSA. V lost 2 bases, J lost 7 bases, and 12 bases lay in between. The DNA for the CDR3 is TGTGCCAGCAGCTTATTGGGACTGACAAATGAGCAGTTCTTC. Translation: CASSLLGLTNEQFF. The full variable domain, completed using reference TRBV7-2 and TRBJ2-1, is GAGVSQSPSNKVTEKGKDVELRCDPISGHTALYWYRQSLGQGLEFLIYFQGNSAPDKSGLPSDRFSAERTGGSVSTLTIQRTQQEDSAVYLCASSLLGLTNEQFFGPGTRLTVL.

This chain connects TRBV5-1 to TRBJ2-1, with TRBD2 identical over 7 bases. Germline assignment: CDR1 SGHRS and CDR2 YFSETQ. With 4 bases clipped from V and 4 bases from J, the junction kept 8 bases outside the gene matches. This CDR3 contains 15 residues. DNA of the CDR3: TGCGCCAGCAGCAGTAGGGACTATCCATACAATGAGCAGTTCTTC. Its translation: CASSSRDYPYNEQFF.

CDR3 nucleotide sequence: TGTGCCAGCGTAGATGGGGAGGGCAGCTACGAGCAGTACTTC. This gives the protein CASVDGEGSYEQYF. The chain recombines TRBV25-1 with TRBJ2-7, with TRBD2 identical over 7 bases. The J segment lost 3 bases and the V segment lost 8 bases, leaving 10 bases of the junction unmatched. Germline CDR1 and CDR2: MGHDK and SYGVNS. This CDR3 spans 14 amino acids.

The J gene is TRBJ2-3, the V gene TRBV9; D is unclear. CDR1 and CDR2 from the germline V gene are SGDLS and YYNGEE. This CDR3 spans 13 amino acids. Trimming pared 0 bases from V and 1 base from J, leaving 3 bases between. This chain's CDR3 is CASSVAGTDTQYF. The CDR3 coding sequence is TGTGCCAGCAGCGTAGCAGGCACAGATACGCAGTATTTT.

The DNA for the CDR3 is TGTGCCAGCAGCCAAGTTTCGATTGGGCAGATGGGTGAGCAGTTCTTC. This codes for CASSQVSIGQMGEQFF. The rearrangement uses TRBV14 and TRBJ2-1; unclear D gene. V lost 1 base and J lost 9, with 19 bases in between. CDR3 size: 16 residues. CDR1 and CDR2 (germline): SGHDN, FVKESK.

V is TRBV28 and J is TRBJ2-7; D may be TRBD2 (6 bases). The ends were cut back, 3 bases at V and 9 bases at J, with 18 bases in the middle. Germline CDR1 MDHEN, CDR2 SYDVKM. The CDR3 has 14 residues. The CDR3 loop reads CASSFPGTPEGQYF. In DNA form, the CDR3 reads TGTGCCAGCAGTTTCCCAGGGACCCCGGAGGGGCAGTACTTC.

This chain uses TRBV7-2 with TRBJ2-1; 12 bases are shared with TRBD2. V dropped 5 bases and J dropped 6; count of bases not matched to a gene: 5. The length of the CDR3 is 15 residues. From germline, CDR1 is SGHTA and CDR2 FQGNSA. CDR3 coding DNA: TGTGCCAGCAGCCCGACTAGCGGGAGTGGCAATGAGCAGTTCTTC. It translates to CASSPTSGSGNEQFF.

The sample holds a few counts of this clone. The V and J genes are TRBV19 and TRBJ1-1; tentative D call: TRBD1 (6 bases). Trimming shortened V by 4 bases and J by 9 bases, and 15 bases separated the two germline ends. The CDR3 loop spans 13 amino acids. Per the germline V gene, CDR1 is LNHDA and CDR2 is SQIVND (reference sequence). The CDR3 spells CASSNAGTQKAFF. CDR3 DNA sequence: TGTGCCAGTAGTAACGCCGGGACACAGAAAGCTTTCTTT.

This clone was seen a single time. The V and J genes are TRBV28 and TRBJ2-3; maybe TRBD2 (5 bases). Germline V lookup: CDR1 MDHEN, CDR2 SYDVKM. V dropped 5 bases and J dropped 6 bases, with 18 bases sitting between them. This CDR3 has 15 amino acids. The CDR3 nucleotides read TGTGCCAGCAGTAATAGGCGGGCTGAGAGTGATACGCAGTATTTT. It encodes CASSNRRAESDTQYF.

CDR3 amino acids: CASSLESWGLAGRETQYF. Here the CDR3 DNA reads TGTGCCAGCAGCTTAGAATCCTGGGGACTAGCGGGGAGAGAGACCCAGTACTTC. The chain joins TRBV11-2 to TRBJ2-5, with 13 bases fitting TRBD2. The V segment lost 0 bases and the J segment 4 bases; nucleotides outside the gene matches: 8. This CDR3 is built from 18 residues. Germline-derived CDR1 and CDR2 are SGHAT and FQNNGV.

The gene calls are TRBV27 and TRBJ1-5; D not resolved. V was pared by 2 bases and J by 4 bases, with 9 bases between. CDR1 is MNHEY, CDR2 SMNVEV, per germline (reference sequence). The CDR3 covers 14 residues. The CDR3 nucleotides are TGTGCCAGCAGTTTAAGGGAGGGAAATCAGCCCCAGCATTTT. Protein sequence: CASSLREGNQPQHF.

The J gene is TRBJ2-7, the V gene TRBV27; TRBD2 agrees at 15 bases. Trimming cost V 6 bases and J 7 bases; bases outside gene matches: 7. The V gene's germline CDR1 is MNHEY and CDR2 SMNVEV (reference sequence). The CDR3 contains 15 residues. As DNA, the CDR3 is TGTGCCAGCAGACGCGGGACTAGCGGGAGGTGGGAGCAGTACTTC. It yields the protein CASRRGTSGRWEQYF.

This chain joins TRBV4-2 and TRBJ2-1; 8 positions match TRBD2. Germline values: CDR1 LGHNA, CDR2 YNFKEQ. This CDR3 has 19 residues. The trim removed 0 bases at V and 0 bases at J, leaving 10 bases unmatched. The CDR3 DNA reads as TGTGCCAGCAGCCAAGAAGGTCTCGGCGGGAGGAACTCCTACAATGAGCAGTTCTTC. Protein product: CASSQEGLGGRNSYNEQFF.

The chain links TRBV28 to TRBJ2-2; 10 bases are a match to TRBD1. The V gene end was trimmed by 8 bases and the J gene end by 5 bases; junction bases not matched to a gene: 5. Germline lookup yields CDR1 MDHEN and CDR2 SYDVKM. The CDR3 sequence is 14 residues long. The CDR3 coding sequence is TGTGCCAGCCGGGACAGGGGCGAGACCGGGGAGCTGTTTTTT. It translates to CASRDRGETGELFF.

This sequence joins TRBV10-1 and TRBJ2-7; 12 nucleotides line up with TRBD1. V was pared by 2 bases and J by 5 bases, with 10 bases of the junction left unmatched. The CDR3 is 17 residues long. Germline values: CDR1 WNHNN, CDR2 SYGVQD (reference sequence). In DNA form, the CDR3 reads TGCGCCAGCAGTGAGCATCAACTTGGGACAGGGGGCGACGAGCAGTACTTC. Its protein is CASSEHQLGTGGDEQYF.

The chain joins TRBV5-4 to TRBJ2-1; tentative D call: TRBD1 (6 bases). CDR3 length equals 15 residues. V dropped 4 bases and J dropped 9 bases, with 20 bases sitting between them. CDR1 and CDR2 (germline): SGHNT, YYREEE (reference sequence). DNA of the CDR3: TGTGCCAGCAGCCTAGGACAGTCATCGTACGGTGAGCAGTTCTTC. It is translated as CASSLGQSSYGEQFF.

The rearrangement links TRBV27 to TRBJ2-5, with a tentative D call TRBD1 (6 bases). The V gene lost 5 bases and the J gene lost 5 bases, with 15 bases spanning the gap. The CDR3 spans 14 residues. Germline V gives CDR1 MNHEY, CDR2 SMNVEV (reference sequence). CDR3 amino acids: CASSPFTGFETQYF. CDR3 sequence (DNA): TGTGCCAGCAGTCCATTTACAGGGTTTGAGACCCAGTACTTC.

V usage is TRBV4-3 and J usage is TRBJ2-1; D gene uncertain. Germline-derived CDR1 and CDR2 are LGHNA and YSLEER. The CDR3 length is 13 residues. V was pared by 1 base and J by 7 bases, with 8 bases between. This CDR3 reads CASSQVFGNEQFF. DNA for the CDR3: TGCGCCAGCAGCCAAGTCTTTGGGAATGAGCAGTTCTTC.

The chain employs TRBV10-2 and TRBJ1-2, with D maybe TRBD1 (6 bases). The CDR3 contains 13 residues. V was trimmed by 3 bases and J by 8 bases, leaving 13 bases between them. CDR1 is WSHSY, CDR2 SAAADI, per germline. In DNA, the CDR3 is TGCGCCAGCAGTGATGGGGGGCTGGGGGGCTACACCTTC. Residues: CASSDGGLGGYTF.